The clone carrying this T cell receptor (beta chain) was counted at least ten times. Its specificity is unknown. At one end the junction does not follow the germline gene, possibly because of a read error. CDR1 is SQVTM, CDR2 ANQGSEA, per germline. The CDR3 sequence is 14 residues long. The data belong to a study of neurological immune-mediated disorders. Study results and limitations: Private repertoires in all groups were suggested by the finding that expanded clones across subjects shared no CDR3 amino acid sequences.

A blood bank in Maryland, USA, provided the volunteers who served as healthy controls. For the unsorted libraries, 2 million PBMCs stored at -80 C served as input. The authors produced cDNA by 5'RACE using 10-nucleotide random UMIs. Each CDR3 protein is one row after TCRdb ran MiXCR on the 5' RACE reads. The table records 70,000 to 95,000 distinct CDR3 sequences, about 14% of them present only once. This sequence joins TRBV29-1 and TRBJ2-7, with TRBD2 matching over 7 bases. Input material: PBMCs. This TCR was recovered from a woman aged 50 to 60 in good health. The CDR3 DNA reads TGCAGCGTTGTTGGGGGGGAGGGGCGCTACGGGCAGTACTTC. Its translation is CSVVGGEGRYGQYF.